This T cell receptor beta chain was sequenced in a study of cytomegalovirus exposure and HLA in healthy donors. The CDR3 contains 16 residues. The V end was cut by 4 bases, the J end by 4 bases, with 17 bases between. Germline V gives CDR1 SNHLY, CDR2 FYNNEI. The PCR contained 60 Vbeta and 13 Jbeta primers. Clones were sequenced by immunoSEQ multiplex PCR, and TCRdb holds only the in-frame ones, with some missing. The sample has some 77,000 clones, 80% seen once. This clonotype was obtained from a woman aged 45-60 years in good health and CMV-seropositive. The sequenced material came from PBMCs. The chain combines TRBV2 with TRBJ1-5; D remains unclear. This CDR3 reads CASSAESGWINQPQHF. The DNA of the CDR3 is TGTGCCAGCAGTGCTGAGTCCGGGTGGATTAATCAGCCCCAGCATTTT.